One sample yielded the 7 T cell receptor beta chains listed below, sequenced in a study of response to subunit inactivated influenza vaccine. In TCRdb, the RT-PCR reads were re-called with MiXCR into one record per CDR3 protein. The table has about 300,000 distinct CDR3 sequences, roughly 20% seen once. The sequenced sample was PBMCs from blood, obtained about 20 months after vaccination. Source of these receptors: a man between 50 and 70 years old who received an inactivated influenza vaccine.

The table lists this clonotype with a few counts. This sequence joins TRBV3-1 and TRBJ1-1, with 10 nucleotides matching TRBD1. The germline V gene has CDR1 LGHDT and CDR2 YNNKEL (reference sequence). Trimming removed 6 bases from V and 7 bases from J; junction bases left unmatched: 2. This CDR3 spans 12 amino acids. The CDR3 protein is CASRRTGGEAFF. DNA of the CDR3: TGTGCCAGCAGACGGACAGGGGGTGAAGCTTTCTTT.

The chain links TRBV20-1 to TRBJ1-4; D gene uncertain. This CDR3 contains 13 residues. Trimming stripped 0 bases from V and 7 bases from J, with 9 bases between. CDR1 DFQATT and CDR2 SNEGSKA come from the germline V gene (reference sequence). The CDR3 protein is CSAREPGPEKLFF. The CDR3 region has the DNA TGCAGTGCTAGAGAACCAGGCCCTGAAAAACTGTTTTTT.

This clonotype was counted between two and nine times. The chain carries TRBV7-8 and TRBJ1-5; D is perhaps TRBD1 (5 bases). The V gene lost 2 bases and the J gene lost 4 bases, with 18 bases spanning the gap. The germline CDR1 and CDR2 sequences are SGHVS and FQNEAQ. The CDR3 has 17 residues. The DNA for the CDR3 is TGTGCCAGCAGCTTAAGGGACTCGGCCCTTGGGAATCAGCCCCAGCATTTT. It codes for CASSLRDSALGNQPQHF.

V is TRBV12-3 or TRBV12-4 and J is TRBJ2-3, with 8 positions matching TRBD1. CDR3 length: 17 residues. With V trimmed by 1 base and J by 4 bases, 10 bases remained unmatched. The CDR3 spells CASSLGILPGGADTQYF. The CDR3 DNA sequence: TGTGCCAGCAGTTTAGGAATTTTACCAGGGGGCGCAGATACGCAGTATTTT.

This clonotype was picked up a small number of times. The genes are TRBV12-3 or TRBV12-4 and TRBJ2-5; tentative D call: TRBD1 (6 bases). Trimming cost V 3 bases and J 0 bases, with 8 bases left between them. The CDR3 totals 14 residues. The CDR3 nucleotides are TGTGCCAGCAGTTTCCAGGGGTACCAAGAGACCCAGTACTTC. It is translated as CASSFQGYQETQYF.

The count of this clonotype is one. The chain carries TRBV4-3 and TRBJ2-7; TRBD1 might be the D (5 bases). V lost 0 bases to trimming and J lost 6 bases, with 15 bases between them. Germline CDR1 and CDR2: LGHNA and YSLEER. This CDR3 has 15 amino acids. This CDR3 is CASSQEIQGQGEQYF. DNA for the CDR3: TGCGCCAGCAGCCAAGAAATTCAGGGTCAGGGCGAGCAGTACTTC.

The CDR3 loop is CASSFSSGAVTDTQYF. The CDR3 coding sequence is TGTGCCAGCAGTTTCAGTAGCGGAGCCGTCACAGATACGCAGTATTTT. The chain is built from TRBV28 and TRBJ2-3; weak D call: TRBD2 (6 bases). CDR3 length: 16 residues. V was cut by 3 bases and J by 2 bases, with 15 bases left in between. Germline lookup yields CDR1 MDHEN and CDR2 SYDVKM.